The 4 T cell receptor beta chains reported below all come from one sample, sequenced in a study of T cells in women clearing cervical HPV infection. Assay: immunoSEQ multiplex PCR; the TCRdb copy retains only in-frame clones and omits some. In all, the sample yields about 17,000 clones. Sample: blood buffy coat. These receptor sequences come from a woman between 18 and 69 years old with a cervical HPV16 infection that either progressed to CIN3+ or cleared (not recorded which).

Points on this clone: The sequence runs out 3 residues before the end of the CDR3; the remainder is reconstructed from the germline J gene. J is TRBJ2-1 and V is TRBV10-3; tentative D call: TRBD2 (6 bases). V was trimmed by 5 bases and J by 5 bases, leaving 13 bases between them. The CDR3 has 14 residues. Germline V gene lookup returns CDR1 ENHRY and CDR2 SYGVKD. CDR3: CAISLTSQDNEQFF. The covered CDR3 bases are TGTGCCATCAGTCTCACTAGCCAGGACAATGAG.

This clone is deemed medium-sized by its frequency. The CDR3 extends 3 residues past the end of the read, so its final part is completed from the germline J gene. J is TRBJ1-1 and V is TRBV29-1, with D perhaps matching TRBD1 (6 bases). Germline loops: CDR1 SQVTM, CDR2 ANQGSEA. Trimming pared 3 bases from V and 2 bases from J, leaving 13 bases between. There are 14 residues in the CDR3. The CDR3 sequence is CSVEGALFNTEAFF. Partial CDR3 DNA: TGCAGCGTTGAGGGGGCCCTTTTCAACACTGAA.

A remark on this clone: The sequenced fragment ends 3 residues before the CDR3 boundary, so the rest is inferred from the germline J gene. The J gene is TRBJ2-3, the V gene TRBV6-4; D gene ambiguous. From germline, CDR1 is MRHNA and CDR2 SNTAGT. The germline V and J ends were trimmed by 4 bases and 1 base, with 12 bases remaining between them. The CDR3 covers 15 residues. CDR3 DNA, as far as it was read: TGTGCCAGCAGTGTCGATACGGTCGGCACAGATACG. Translating it yields CASSVDTVGTDT. The CDR3, in full, reads CASSVDTVGTDTQYF.

Of note for this clone: The read ends 3 residues early relative to the CDR3; the germline J gene fills the gap. The J gene is TRBJ1-2, the V gene TRBV28; 9 bases are shared with TRBD1. The CDR3 covers 12 residues. Germline V gene data show CDR1 as MDHEN and CDR2 as SYDVKM. The ends lost 7 bases at V and 7 bases at J; junction bases unmatched: 4. CDR3 region: CASKRDRAGYTF. Incomplete CDR3 DNA: TGTGCCAGCAAAAGGGACAGGGCTGGC.